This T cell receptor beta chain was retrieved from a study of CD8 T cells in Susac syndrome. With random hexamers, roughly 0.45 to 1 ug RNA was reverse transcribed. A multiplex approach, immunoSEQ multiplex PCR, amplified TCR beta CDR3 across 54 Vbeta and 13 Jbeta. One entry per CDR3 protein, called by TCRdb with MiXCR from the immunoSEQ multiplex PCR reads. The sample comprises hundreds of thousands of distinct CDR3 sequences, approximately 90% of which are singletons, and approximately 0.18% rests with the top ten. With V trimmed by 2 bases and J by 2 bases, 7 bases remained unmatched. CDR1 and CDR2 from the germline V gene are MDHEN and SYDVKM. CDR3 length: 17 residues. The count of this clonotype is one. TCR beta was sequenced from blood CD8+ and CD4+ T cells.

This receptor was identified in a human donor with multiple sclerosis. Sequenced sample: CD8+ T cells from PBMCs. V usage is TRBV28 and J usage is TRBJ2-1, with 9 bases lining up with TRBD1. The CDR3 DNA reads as TGTGCCAGCAGTTTAGATCCCGGGACAGGGACCTACAATGAGCAGTTCTTC. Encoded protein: CASSLDPGTGTYNEQFF.